This TCR beta chain was captured by sequencing in a study of T-cell memory formation after mild COVID-19. The CDR3 spans 15 residues. The J segment lost 6 bases and the V segment lost 5 bases, leaving 13 bases of the junction unmatched. CDR1 is SGHTA, CDR2 FQGTGA, per germline. Points from the study as a whole: Clones contracting day 15 to 85 were balanced CD4/CD8; later expanders leaned CD4+. Pre-infection memory contained some responding clones, which suggested that cross-reactive memory had joined.

Comments on this clonotype: Its antigen is undetermined.

TCRdb reprocessed the 5' RACE reads with MiXCR, giving one entry per CDR3 protein. The sample lists about 240,000 distinct CDR3 sequences, around a tenth occurring once. The rearrangement joins TRBV7-3 to TRBJ2-7; 7 positions match TRBD1. Sequenced sample: PBMCs or a T cell subset sorted from them (not recorded which). The sequence was collected from a man aged 18 to 30 who had mild COVID-19 (a few samples of this study predate the infection). Cell type and time point are not known. In DNA form, the CDR3 reads TGTGCCAGCAGCCAAGTCACAGGGGTGGTAAGCGAGCAGTACTTC. Its protein is CASSQVTGVVSEQYF. The variable domain in full, completed from reference TRBV7-3 and TRBJ2-7, reads GAGVSQTPSNKVTEKGKYVELRCDPISGHTALYWYRQSLGQGPEFLIYFQGTGAADDSGLPNDRFFAVRPEGSVSTLKIQRTERGDSAVYLCASSQVTGVVSEQYFGPGTRLTVT.